These T cell receptor beta chains were read from a single sample in a study of tumor T cells in aggressive B-cell lymphoma. Profiling relied on immunoSEQ multiplex PCR, and the TCRdb table lists in-frame clones only, not all of them. Of about 9,800 clones listed, 85% are singletons. The sample consisted of tumor tissue. The receptor set was obtained from an adult with diffuse large B cell lymphoma. CDR3s include the opening cysteine and the closing phenylalanine or tryptophan. D genes are given only for firm matches. Not every row has a clone size; where given, it reads once, few, many or a size class.

>NA|TRBJ1-1|TRBV7-9|TRBD1
TGTGCCAGCGGCCCGAGGGGGCCTCAACCTTCGAACACTGAAGCTTTCTTT
CASGPRGPQPSNTEAFF
>NA|TRBJ2-1|TRBV6-5|TRBD2
TGTGCCAGCAGTTTATGGACTAGCGGATACAATGAGCAGTTCTTC
CASSLWTSGYNEQFF
>NA|TRBJ1-4|TRBV7-6|NA
TGTGCCAGCAGCTTAGCCCGGGACGCCCTTAGGGCGACTAGTGAAAAACTGTTTTTT
CASSLARDALRATSEKLFF
>NA|TRBJ1-5|TRBV18|NA
TGTGCCAGCTCACCGGGGGGGAACAATCAGCCCCAGCATTTT
CASSPGGNNQPQHF
>few|TRBJ2-1|TRBV25-1|TRBD2
TGTGCCAGCTCAAGCGGGAGCCTATCCTACAATGAGCAGTTCTTC
CASSSGSLSYNEQFF
>NA|TRBJ1-2|TRBV28|NA
TGTGCCAGCAGTTTCGGAGGGGATGGCTACACCTTC
CASSFGGDGYTF
>NA|TRBJ2-3|TRBV2|TRBD2
TGTGCCAGCAGTGAAGCGGGGATACTAGCGGGAGTATCAGATACGCAGTATTTT
CASSEAGILAGVSDTQYF
>NA|TRBJ1-3|TRBV7-6|NA
TGTGCCAGCAGCTCCAGGGATAGAAACACCATATATTTT
CASSSRDRNTIYF
>NA|TRBJ2-1|TRBV5-6|TRBD2
TGTGCCAGCAGCTTAGGCGGGAGAGAGAACAATGAGCAGTTCTTC
CASSLGGRENNEQFF
>NA|TRBJ2-7|TRBV27|NA
TGTGCCAGCAGTTTCAACTACGAGCAGTACTTC
CASSFNYEQYF
>NA|TRBJ2-1|TRBV27|TRBD2
TGTGCCAGCAGTCCACTGCGGGAGGGCCGGAAGTTCTTC
CASSPLREGRKFF
>NA|TRBJ2-1|TRBV4-3|NA
TGCGCCAGCAGCCAAGATACCCCTGTACGGACTCGAGGTGAGCAGTTCTTC
CASSQDTPVRTRGEQFF
>NA|TRBJ1-2|TRBV7-9|TRBD1
TGTGCCAGCAGCCAAGACGGGACATTGGGTCAGGGGGACTATGGCTACACCTTC
CASSQDGTLGQGDYGYTF
>NA|TRBJ2-7|TRBV27|TRBD2
TGTGCCAGCAGCTCCCCTGGGGTGGTTAGCGGGAGCCTTTTTTCCTACGAGCAGTACTTC
CASSSPGVVSGSLFSYEQYF
>NA|TRBJ2-1|TRBV28|TRBD1
TGTGCCAGCAGGACAGGGGGCTCCTACAATGAGCAGTTCTTC
CASRTGGSYNEQFF
>NA|TRBJ1-4|TRBV25-1|NA
TGTGCCAGCAGTGAATCGGAGTTTTGGGAAAAACTGTTTTTT
CASSESEFWEKLFF
>once|TRBJ2-1|TRBV19|TRBD2
TGTGCCAGTAGTATCTACAGGGCTAGCGGGTTCTCCTACAATGAGCAGTTCTTC
CASSIYRASGFSYNEQFF
>NA|TRBJ1-5|TRBV27|TRBD1
TGTGCCAGCAGTGCCGACAGGGGCAATCAGCCCCAGCATTTT
CASSADRGNQPQHF
>NA|TRBJ2-2|TRBV9|NA
TGTGCCAGCAGCGGGGCACAGGGTAGGACCGGGGAGCTGTTTTTT
CASSGAQGRTGELFF
>NA|TRBJ1-4|TRBV5-1|TRBD1
TGCGCCAGCAGCCGGGGGACAGGGGGCGCGAGCGGTGAAAAACTGTTTTTT
CASSRGTGGASGEKLFF
>NA|TRBJ2-7|TRBV10-3|NA
TGTGCCATCAGTGACCGGGACACTCGATTCGGCGAGCAGTACTTC
CAISDRDTRFGEQYF
>NA|TRBJ2-7|TRBV4-3|TRBD2
TGCGCCAGCAGCCAAGATCTACTAGCGGGCGCCTACGAGCAGTACTTC
CASSQDLLAGAYEQYF
>NA|TRBJ2-1|TRBV19|NA
TGTGCCAGTAGCGGGTGGTCCTACAATGAGCAGTTCTTC
CASSGWSYNEQFF
>few|TRBJ2-7|TRBV4-1|TRBD1
TGCGCCAGCAGCCAAGGGGGACAGGGTGAGAGGGAGCAGTACTTC
CASSQGGQGEREQYF
>NA|TRBJ2-3|TRBV7-9|TRBD2
TGTGCCAGCAGCTTCCGGACTAGCGGAGGCACAGATACGCAGTATTTT
CASSFRTSGGTDTQYF
>NA|TRBJ2-7|TRBV5-5|TRBD2
TGTGCCAGTAGTCTAGCGGGAGGATTATACGAGCAGTACTTC
CASSLAGGLYEQYF
>NA|TRBJ2-7|TRBV11-2|NA
TGTGCCAGCAGCTCATACTACGAGCAGTACTTC
CASSSYYEQYF
>NA|TRBJ2-7|TRBV19|TRBD1
TGTGCCAGTAGTATAGGATGGGACAGGGTCTACGAGCAGTACTTC
CASSIGWDRVYEQYF
>NA|TRBJ1-2|TRBV7-2|NA
TGTGCCAGCAGCTCCAAAGGCAACTTAGATTGGAGGTTTGGCTACACCTTC
CASSSKGNLDWRFGYTF
>NA|TRBJ1-1|TRBV5-1|NA
TGCGCCAGCAGCTTGGCGATAGTCAGGGGCTCATCTGGGGAAGCTTTCTTT
CASSLAIVRGSSGEAFF
>NA|TRBJ2-1|TRBV11-3|NA
TGTGCCAGCAGCTTTAGGGGAGGTGCGTCCTACAATGAGCAGTTCTTC
CASSFRGGASYNEQFF
>once|TRBJ2-5|TRBV2|TRBD1
TGTGCCAGCACAGGACAGGGCGTAAAGACCCAGTACTTC
CASTGQGVKTQYF
>NA|TRBJ2-1|TRBV27|TRBD2
TGTGCCAGCAGCCTGGGCGGGAGGGCGAATGAGCAGTTCTTC
CASSLGGRANEQFF
>NA|TRBJ2-7|TRBV9|TRBD2
TGTGCCAGCAGCGTAGCTGCGGCTAGCGGGCCGAATTACGAGCAGTACTTC
CASSVAAASGPNYEQYF
>NA|TRBJ2-5|TRBV27|TRBD1
TGTGCCAGCAGTTTAAACGTCGGGACAGGTATTACAAAAGAGACCCAGTACTTC
CASSLNVGTGITKETQYF
>once|TRBJ2-7|TRBV7-9|TRBD2
TGTGCCAGCAGCCCACGACTAGCGGGCTCCTACGAGCAGTACTTC
CASSPRLAGSYEQYF
>NA|TRBJ2-1|TRBV9|NA
TGTGCCAGCAGCGGAACCAGCGGCTACTACAATGAGCAGTTCTTC
CASSGTSGYYNEQFF
>NA|TRBJ2-5|TRBV30|TRBD2
TGTGCCTGGAGATCCCCTTTAGGGGACTATGAAGAGACCCAGTACTTC
CAWRSPLGDYEETQYF
>few|TRBJ2-2|TRBV7-3|TRBD2
TGTGCCAGCAGCCTAACGGGACTAGCGGGCACCGGGGAGCTGTTTTTT
CASSLTGLAGTGELFF
>NA|TRBJ1-1|TRBV7-2|NA
TGTGCCAGCAGCTTAGCTAGCGGTTCCTACACTGAAGCTTTCTTT
CASSLASGSYTEAFF
>once|TRBJ2-1|TRBV7-3|TRBD2
TGTGCCAGCAGCCCCGAGGCTAGCGGACACAATGAGCAGTTCTTC
CASSPEASGHNEQFF
>NA|TRBJ1-5|TRBV2|NA
TGTGCCAGCAGTGAAGCGAGAGTTAGCAATCAGCCCCAGCATTTT
CASSEARVSNQPQHF
>NA|TRBJ2-5|TRBV4-3|TRBD2
TGCGCCAGCAGCCAAGAAGGTGGCGGGGAGGGCGAGACCCAGTACTTC
CASSQEGGGEGETQYF
>once|TRBJ2-1|TRBV7-3|TRBD2
TGTGCCAGCAGCTTAATGGCGGGAGGGTCCCTAAATGAGCAGTTCTTC
CASSLMAGGSLNEQFF
>NA|TRBJ1-3|TRBV2|NA
TGTGCCACTTCTAAACAGGGCTCTGGAAACACCATATATTTT
CATSKQGSGNTIYF
>NA|TRBJ2-1|TRBV7-9|TRBD1
TGTGCCAGCACTGACAGGGGCTCCTACAATGAGCAGTTCTTC
CASTDRGSYNEQFF
>few|TRBJ1-1|TRBV7-2|NA
TGTGCCAGCAGCAGCTTTAACAGGGCGGATGACACTGAAGCTTTCTTT
CASSSFNRADDTEAFF
>NA|TRBJ1-1|TRBV28|NA
TGTGCCAGCAAGCGGGGCGGGGACACTGAAGCTTTCTTT
CASKRGGDTEAFF
>NA|TRBJ2-7|TRBV6-5|TRBD1
TGTGCCAGCAGGGGGCCGGGACAGGGATCCTACGAGCAGTACTTC
CASRGPGQGSYEQYF
>NA|TRBJ2-7|TRBV7-2|TRBD1
TGTGCCAGCAGCTTAGCTCCGGGACAGGACACTCAGAGGTACTTC
CASSLAPGQDTQRYF
>NA|TRBJ1-4|TRBV15|NA
TGTGCCACCAGCAGAGATGGGAGATTCGGGGGATCTAATGAAAAACTGTTTTTT
CATSRDGRFGGSNEKLFF